Below are 24 T cell receptor beta chains sequenced from a single sample in a study of blood T cell repertoires in COVID-19. Repertoires were generated with immunoSEQ multiplex PCR, while TCRdb's copy carries only in-frame clones and drops some. The table shows fewer than 250,000 clones, with 84% occurring only once. The sequenced material came from PBMCs or T cells enriched from blood (not recorded which). The receptor set was obtained from a woman in her thirties who had been exposed to COVID-19.

This sequence joins TRBV5-5 and TRBJ1-2, with 8 bases identical to TRBD1. This CDR3 is 11 amino acids long. Germline CDR1 is SGHKS and CDR2 is YYEKEE (reference sequence). The V segment lost 0 bases and the J segment 14 bases; nucleotides outside the gene matches: 3. CDR3 DNA: TGTGCCAGCAGCTTGGGCAGGGGGCGGACCTTC. This gives the protein CASSLGRGRTF.

The gene calls are TRBV2 and TRBJ1-1; D remains unclear. V shed 7 bases and J shed 0 bases, with 9 bases lying between them. Germline CDR1 and CDR2: SNHLY and FYNNEI. The CDR3 length is 13 residues. CDR3 region: CASKDYMNTEAFF. The CDR3 region has the DNA TGTGCCAGCAAGGACTACATGAACACTGAAGCTTTCTTT.

The CDR3 spells CASSLFPSGERDTQYF. Written as DNA, the CDR3 is TGTGCCAGCAGCTTATTTCCTAGCGGGGAGAGAGATACGCAGTATTTT. The rearrangement joins TRBV7-2 to TRBJ2-3; TRBD2 aligns across 9 bases. Trimming removed 2 bases from V and 5 bases from J; junction bases left unmatched: 8. CDR3 size: 16 residues. Per the germline V gene, CDR1 is SGHTA and CDR2 is FQGNSA.

CDR3 DNA sequence: TGTGCCTGGAGTGCAGGGTCTGGAAACACCATATATTTT. It codes for CAWSAGSGNTIYF. This chain uses TRBV30 with TRBJ1-3, with D possibly TRBD1 on 5 matching bases. Trimming stripped 1 base from V and 1 base from J, with 5 bases between. The germline V gene encodes CDR1 GTSNPN and CDR2 SVGIG (reference sequence). The CDR3 extends over 13 amino acids.

The gene calls are TRBV7-3 and TRBJ2-2; 11 bases are a match to TRBD2. J lost 4 bases, V lost 5 bases, and 6 bases had no gene match. Germline V gene sequence: CDR1 SGHTA, CDR2 FQGTGA. CDR3 size: 16 residues. The CDR3 is CASSGSGGAATGELFF. In nucleotides, the CDR3 is TGTGCCAGCAGCGGTAGCGGGGGGGCTGCCACCGGGGAGCTGTTTTTT.

The chain couples TRBV3-1 (or the pseudogene TRBV3-2) to TRBJ2-1; 7 bases fit TRBD1. The V gene end was trimmed by 1 base and the J gene end by 5 bases; junction bases not matched to a gene: 14. The CDR3 has 18 amino acids. Germline lookup yields CDR1 LGHDT and CDR2 YNNKEL (reference sequence). The CDR3 coding sequence is TGTGCCAGCAGCCAAGTTTGGCTCCGACAGGGCACCAACAATGAGCAGTTCTTC. Translated, it gives CASSQVWLRQGTNNEQFF.

The table lists this clone with a count of one. The junction and the germline gene differ at one end; a read error may be behind it. The chain recombines TRBV19 with TRBJ1-5; D is uncertain. There are 16 residues in the CDR3. The germline gives CDR1 LNHDA, CDR2 SQIVND (reference sequence). CDR3 coding DNA: TGTGCCAGTAGTATTGGGTTTGACCGTAGCCATCAGCCCCAGCATTTT. It codes for CASSIGFDRSHQPQHF.

The CDR3 region is CASSITTGTRNTIYF. CDR3 in DNA: TGCGCCAGCAGCATCACTACCGGGACAAGAAACACCATATATTTT. The genes are TRBV5-1 and TRBJ1-3; the D gene is possibly TRBD1 (6 bases). The germline V gene encodes CDR1 SGHRS and CDR2 YFSETQ. This CDR3 has 15 amino acids. V lost 4 bases and J 5 bases, leaving 16 bases between the germline ends.

The V and J genes are TRBV5-4 and TRBJ2-7; 8 bases line up with TRBD1. This CDR3 contains 17 residues. The germline CDR1 and CDR2 sequences are SGHNT and YYREEE (reference sequence). With V trimmed by 2 bases and J by 7 bases, 17 bases remained unmatched. CDR3 in DNA: TGTGCCAGCAGCTTCCTCCCTGGACAGGGCCTACTACTGGAGCAGTACTTC. As protein: CASSFLPGQGLLLEQYF. Full variable domain (outside the CDR3, taken from reference TRBV5-4 and TRBJ2-7): ETGVTQSPTHLIKTRGQQVTLRCSSQSGHNTVSWYQQALGQGPQFIFQYYREEENGRGNFPPRFSGLQFPNYSSELNVNALELDDSALYLCASSFLPGQGLLLEQYFGPGTRLTVT.

V gene TRBV25-1 combines with J gene TRBJ2-7; 8 nucleotides agree with TRBD2. The CDR3 has 16 residues. Germline V gene data show CDR1 as MGHDK and CDR2 as SYGVNS. The V segment lost 2 bases and the J segment 2 bases; nucleotides outside the gene matches: 8. The CDR3 coding sequence is TGTGCCAGCAGTGAACCGGGCATAGCGGGGACCTACGAGCAGTACTTC. Protein: CASSEPGIAGTYEQYF.

This clone was found a few times. Lacking the conserved final phenylalanine or tryptophan, this CDR3 likely reflects a read error. The DNA is left out, because the CDR3 cannot be placed on it with certainty; the CDR3 is given as TCRdb lists it. The chain has TRBV28 and TRBJ2-3; TRBD1 was called by the table and not checked on the DNA. The CDR3 extends over 12 residues, inclusive of both ends. Germline-derived CDR1 and CDR2 are MDHEN and SYDVKM. Here the CDR3 reads CASSYPTGRADL.

The rearrangement links TRBV7-6 to TRBJ2-7; 9 bases line up with TRBD1. V trimming: 4 bases; J trimming: 2 bases; junction bases outside the gene matches: 9. Germline values: CDR1 SGHVS, CDR2 FNYEAQ. This CDR3 spans 16 amino acids. The CDR3 reads CASSSPGQGTPYEQYF. For the CDR3, the DNA is TGTGCCAGCAGCTCCCCGGGACAGGGAACCCCCTACGAGCAGTACTTC. Based on the CDR3 plus reference TRBV7-6 and TRBJ2-7, the full variable domain is GAGVSQSPRYKVTKRGQDVALRCDPISGHVSLYWYRQALGQGPEFLTYFNYEAQQDKSGLPNDRFSAERPEGSISTLTIQRTEQRDSAMYRCASSSPGQGTPYEQYFGPGTRLTVT.

V usage is TRBV5-1 and J usage is TRBJ1-4; tentatively, D is TRBD1 (6 bases). Germline assignment: CDR1 SGHRS and CDR2 YFSETQ. CDR3 length: 14 amino acids. Trimming took off 2 bases at V and 4 bases at J, with 9 bases between the two ends. CDR3 DNA: TGCGCCAGCAGCTTTACAGGGAATAATGAAAAACTGTTTTTT. Translated, it gives CASSFTGNNEKLFF.

The rearrangement uses TRBV5-1 and TRBJ1-3, with 7 positions matching TRBD1. V lost 1 base to trimming and J lost 4 bases; unmatched junction nucleotides: 5. The CDR3 is 15 amino acids. Germline CDR1 is SGHRS and CDR2 is YFSETQ. In nucleotides, the CDR3 is TGCGCCAGCAGCTTGCAACAGGGGACCGGAAACACCATATATTTT. The encoded protein is CASSLQQGTGNTIYF.

This clone was seen a single time. This chain links TRBV14 with TRBJ2-6; 10 bases agree with TRBD1. This CDR3 spans 17 amino acids. Germline V gene lookup returns CDR1 SGHDN and CDR2 FVKESK. Trimming at V came to 6 bases and at J to 0 bases, leaving 5 bases not matched to a gene. Here the CDR3 DNA reads TGTGCCAGCAGTAGACAGGGGGCTAGCTCTGGGGCCAACGTCCTGACTTTC. Translation: CASSRQGASSGANVLTF.

This clone was seen only once. The chain combines TRBV11-2 with TRBJ2-3, with 8 bases fitting TRBD2. CDR1 and CDR2 from the germline V gene are SGHAT and FQNNGV. The CDR3 contains 12 residues. V trimming: 5 bases; J trimming: 10 bases; junction bases outside the gene matches: 5. The CDR3 region is CASSPGGRAQYF. The CDR3 nucleotides read TGTGCCAGCAGCCCGGGGGGGCGGGCGCAGTATTTT.

The chain combines TRBV4-1 with TRBJ1-5; D may be TRBD1 (5 bases). The V end was cut by 0 bases, the J end by 0 bases, with 12 bases between. This CDR3 contains 17 residues. CDR1 is MGHRA and CDR2 is YSYEKL in the germline V gene. CDR3 region: CASSQDQTAYSNQPQHF. The CDR3 nucleotides read TGCGCCAGCAGCCAAGATCAGACAGCCTATAGCAATCAGCCCCAGCATTTT.

The DNA of the CDR3 is TGTGCCAGCAGCTTGGAGGGGGCCACTGAAGCTTTCTTT. It yields the protein CASSLEGATEAFF. V gene TRBV5-5 combines with J gene TRBJ1-1; 7 bases match TRBD1. This CDR3 has 13 amino acids. Germline CDR1 reads SGHKS; CDR2 reads YYEKEE (reference sequence). The V and J ends lost 0 bases and 4 bases, in that order; junction bases with no gene match: 0. Full variable domain (outside the CDR3, taken from reference TRBV5-5 and TRBJ1-1): DAGVTQSPTHLIKTRGQQVTLRCSPISGHKSVSWYQQVLGQGPQFIFQYYEKEERGRGNFPDRFSARQFPNYSSELNVNALLLGDSALYLCASSLEGATEAFFGQGTRLTVV.

The chain combines TRBV27 with TRBJ2-5, with 8 bases matching TRBD1. The CDR3 loop spans 14 amino acids. The trim removed 5 bases at V and 4 bases at J, leaving 6 bases unmatched. Germline loops: CDR1 MNHEY, CDR2 SMNVEV (reference sequence). Here the CDR3 reads CASSDRTGTETQYF. CDR3 nucleotide sequence: TGTGCCAGCAGTGACCGGACAGGGACAGAGACCCAGTACTTC.

This chain uses TRBV4-2 with TRBJ2-3; the D gene is possibly TRBD2 (7 bases). This CDR3 spans 16 amino acids. CDR1 and CDR2 from the germline V gene are LGHNA and YNFKEQ. V was clipped by 2 bases and J by 6 bases, with 18 bases between them. Here the CDR3 reads CASSQILRGALDTQYF. CDR3 DNA sequence: TGTGCCAGCAGCCAAATTTTACGGGGGGCTTTGGATACGCAGTATTTT.

The chain employs TRBV7-9 and TRBJ2-3; 7 nucleotides align to TRBD1. CDR3 size: 14 residues. Per the germline V gene, CDR1 is SEHNR and CDR2 is FQNEAQ (reference sequence). The ends lost 5 bases at V and 5 bases at J; junction bases unmatched: 7. This chain's CDR3 is CASSGPTGVDTQYF. As DNA, the CDR3 is TGTGCCAGCAGCGGACCTACAGGGGTAGATACGCAGTATTTT.

The V and J genes are TRBV5-6 and TRBJ1-1, with no clear D. V was trimmed by 4 bases and J by 0 bases, leaving 10 bases between them. The CDR3 totals 14 residues. Germline V gene data show CDR1 as SGHDT and CDR2 as YYEEEE. The CDR3 DNA sequence: TGTGCCAGCAGCCCCCCGGTTATGAACACTGAAGCTTTCTTT. It specifies CASSPPVMNTEAFF.

This clone was picked up a small number of times. The DNA is omitted, as the CDR3 cannot be located on it reliably, and the CDR3 follows TCRdb's listing. The chain employs TRBV3-1 (or the pseudogene TRBV3-2) and TRBJ1-2. The germline V gene encodes CDR1 LGHDT and CDR2 YNNKEL (reference sequence). The CDR3 numbers 15 amino acids, ends counted. The CDR3 loop reads CASTFGAGSLERVTF.

A few counts support this clone. The chain joins TRBV12-3 or TRBV12-4 to TRBJ2-7, with D hard to call. V dropped 1 base and J dropped 3 bases, with 7 bases sitting between them. The CDR3 consists of 13 residues. DNA of the CDR3: TGTGCCAGCAGTTTAGGACAACTCTACGAGCAGTACTTC. This gives the protein CASSLGQLYEQYF.